The rows below give T cell receptor beta chains drawn from one sample of a study of blood T cell repertoires in COVID-19. The table came from immunoSEQ multiplex PCR; TCRdb's copy has only in-frame clones and leaves some out. Of some 240,000 clones in the sample, about 94% were seen once. Sequenced: peripheral blood. Receptor source: a man aged 55 to 70 with COVID-19, enrolled during active disease. The CDR3 runs from the conserved cysteine through the conserved F or W. A D gene is named only where the DNA matches it firmly. Where a row states a size, it is once, few, many or the class of an expanded clone; other rows omit it.

- TRBJ1-2 TRBD1 TRBV19 TGTGCCAGTAAACGGGACAGGTTGAGAGAGGGCTATGGCTACACCTTC CASKRDRLREGYGYTF
- TRBJ2-7 TRBD2 TRBV5-4 TGTGCCAGCAGAGCGGGAGCCGGGGGAGGGTACGAGCAGTACTTC CASRAGAGGGYEQYF
once TRBJ2-7 - TRBV28 TGTGCCAGCAGATTACAGGGTCGTCCCTACGAGCAGTACTTC CASRLQGRPYEQYF
- TRBJ2-1 TRBD2 TRBV6-5 TGTGCCACGGAGCAAGTGGCTAGCGGGAGCTCCCAGCAGTTCTTC CATEQVASGSSQQFF
- TRBJ2-2 TRBD1 TRBV11-3 TGTGCCAGCAGCCCCCGGACAGGAGACACCGGGGAGCTGTTTTTT CASSPRTGDTGELFF
- TRBJ1-3 TRBD1 TRBV2 TGTGCCAGCATGCTGTGGACAGGGAAAACTGACAACACCATATATTTT CASMLWTGKTDNTIYF
- TRBJ2-7 - TRBV28 TGTGCCAGCAGCACTGCGACAGGTCCTAATCCCTGGGAGCAGTACTTC CASSTATGPNPWEQYF
- TRBJ1-1 - TRBV6-5 TGTGCCAGCAGTTCGACAACCCACAGGGAGGGAGGTTTCTTT CASSSTTHREGGFF
- TRBJ2-1 TRBD1 TRBV7-9 TGTGCCAGCAGCTTTAGTCGCAGGACAGGCTACAATGAGCAGTTCTTC CASSFSRRTGYNEQFF
- TRBJ1-6 - TRBV7-3 TGTGCCAGCAGCTTTGGTACAGATAATTCACCCCTCCACTTT CASSFGTDNSPLHF
- TRBJ2-7 - TRBV28 TGTGCCAGCAGTTCCCCCAGTAAGTTC CASSSPSKF
- TRBJ2-1 TRBD2 TRBV5-5 TGTGCCAGCAGGGCAGGAGCGGGGAGCTCCTACAATGAGCAGTTCTTC CASRAGAGSSYNEQFF
- TRBJ2-2 TRBD1 TRBV29-1 TGCAGCGTTGGATTGACAGGGTTGGGGACCGGGGAGCTGTTTTTT CSVGLTGLGTGELFF
- TRBJ1-2 - TRBV2 TGTGCCAGCAGTGACTATAGCTATGGCTACACCTTC CASSDYSYGYTF
- TRBJ2-5 TRBD1 TRBV6-5 TGTGCCAGCAGTTATTCAGGGGGAGTTGGGACCCAGTACTTC CASSYSGGVGTQYF
- TRBJ1-2 - TRBV28 TGTGCCAGCAAATCAGCTAACTATGGCTACACCTTC CASKSANYGYTF
- TRBJ1-2 TRBD1 TRBV3-1/TRBV3-2 TGTGCCAGCAGCCAAGGACAGGGATGGATAGTTGGCTACACCTTC CASSQGQGWIVGYTF
- TRBJ1-2 TRBD1 TRBV9 TGTGCCAGCAGCGCGGCCGGGGGGGACAGGGGACGCTATGGCTACACCTTC CASSAAGGDRGRYGYTF
- TRBJ2-7 - TRBV24-1 TGTGCCACCAGTGATGGCGGGACGAACGAGCAGTACTTC CATSDGGTNEQYF
- TRBJ1-2 - TRBV5-1 TGCGCCACCCGGGACACCGTTAACTATGGCTACACCTTC CATRDTVNYGYTF
- TRBJ2-7 - TRBV27 TGTGCCAGCTGCCCCGCAGGTACCTACGAGCAGTACTTC CASCPAGTYEQYF
once TRBJ2-1 TRBD2 TRBV5-8 TGTGCCAGCAGAGCCTATAGCGGGGGGCAATTCTTC CASRAYSGGQFF